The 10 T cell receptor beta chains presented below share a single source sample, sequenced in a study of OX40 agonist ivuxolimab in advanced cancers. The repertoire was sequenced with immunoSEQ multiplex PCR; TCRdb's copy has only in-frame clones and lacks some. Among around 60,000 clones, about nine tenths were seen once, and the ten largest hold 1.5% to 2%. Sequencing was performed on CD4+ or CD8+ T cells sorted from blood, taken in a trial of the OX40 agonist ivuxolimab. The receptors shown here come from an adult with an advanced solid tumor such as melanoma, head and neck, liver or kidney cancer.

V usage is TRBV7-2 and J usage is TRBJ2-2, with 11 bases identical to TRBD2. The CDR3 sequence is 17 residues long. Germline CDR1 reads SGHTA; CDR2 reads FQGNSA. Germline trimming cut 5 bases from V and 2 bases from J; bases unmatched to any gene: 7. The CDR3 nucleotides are TGTGCCAGCAGCGAGACGGGACTAGCGGCTAACACCGGGGAGCTGTTTTTT. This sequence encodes CASSETGLAANTGELFF.

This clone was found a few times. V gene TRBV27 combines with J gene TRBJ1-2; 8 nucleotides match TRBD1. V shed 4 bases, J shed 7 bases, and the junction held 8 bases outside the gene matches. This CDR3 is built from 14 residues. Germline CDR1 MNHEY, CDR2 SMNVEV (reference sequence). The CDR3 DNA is TGTGCCAGCAGTTCCAACCAGGGGGCTGGTGGCTACACCTTC. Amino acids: CASSSNQGAGGYTF.

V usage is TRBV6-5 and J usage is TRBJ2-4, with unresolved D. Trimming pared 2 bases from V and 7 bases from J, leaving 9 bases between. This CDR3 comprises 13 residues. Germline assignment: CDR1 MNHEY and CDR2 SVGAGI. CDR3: CASSYDRRNIQYF. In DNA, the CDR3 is TGTGCCAGCAGTTACGACCGACGCAACATTCAGTACTTC.

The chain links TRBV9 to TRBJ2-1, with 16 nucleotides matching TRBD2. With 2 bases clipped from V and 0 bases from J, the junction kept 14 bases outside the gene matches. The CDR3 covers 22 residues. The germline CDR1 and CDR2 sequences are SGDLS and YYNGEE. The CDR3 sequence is CASSVCTPGTSGRGSSYNEQFF. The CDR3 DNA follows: TGTGCCAGCAGCGTGTGTACTCCCGGGACTAGCGGGAGGGGAAGCTCCTACAATGAGCAGTTCTTC.

Here the CDR3 reads CASSQGWIPGEKLFF. Here the CDR3 DNA reads TGCGCCAGCAGCCAAGGGTGGATTCCGGGTGAAAAACTGTTTTTT. V usage is TRBV4-1 and J usage is TRBJ1-4; D not certain. This CDR3 is 15 amino acids long. Looked up from germline, CDR1 is MGHRA and CDR2 is YSYEKL. Trimming took 1 base from V and 7 from J, leaving 13 bases between them.

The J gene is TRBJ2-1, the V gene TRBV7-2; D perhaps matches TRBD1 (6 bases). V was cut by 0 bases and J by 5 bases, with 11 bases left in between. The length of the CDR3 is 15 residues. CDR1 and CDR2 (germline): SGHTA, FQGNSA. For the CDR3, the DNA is TGTGCCAGCAGCTTAGCCCACAGGGAAAACAATGAGCAGTTCTTC. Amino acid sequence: CASSLAHRENNEQFF. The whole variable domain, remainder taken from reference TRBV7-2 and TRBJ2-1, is GAGVSQSPSNKVTEKGKDVELRCDPISGHTALYWYRQSLGQGLEFLIYFQGNSAPDKSGLPSDRFSAERTGGSVSTLTIQRTQQEDSAVYLCASSLAHRENNEQFFGPGTRLTVL.

As DNA, the CDR3 is TGTGCCAGCAGGGGACAGGGGGCTTCTAGCTATGGCTACACCTTC. Protein product: CASRGQGASSYGYTF. The chain recombines TRBV6-5 with TRBJ1-2; 12 bases match TRBD1. The V gene end was trimmed by 6 bases and the J gene end by 4 bases; junction bases not matched to a gene: 6. CDR3 length: 15 amino acids. Germline CDR1 reads MNHEY; CDR2 reads SVGAGI.

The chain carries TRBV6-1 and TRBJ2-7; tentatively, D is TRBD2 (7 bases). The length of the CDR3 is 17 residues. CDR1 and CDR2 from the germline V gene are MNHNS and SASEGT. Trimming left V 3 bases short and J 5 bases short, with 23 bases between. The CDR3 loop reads CASSDSGWGGSGHEQYF. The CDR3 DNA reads TGTGCCAGCAGTGATAGCGGTTGGGGGGGCTCGGGCCACGAGCAGTACTTC.

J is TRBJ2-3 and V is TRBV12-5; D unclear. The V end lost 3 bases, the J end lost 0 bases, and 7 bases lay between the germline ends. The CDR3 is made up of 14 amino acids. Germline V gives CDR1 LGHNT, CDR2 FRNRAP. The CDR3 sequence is CASGLSQSTDTQYF. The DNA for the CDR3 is TGTGCTAGTGGTTTATCACAGAGCACAGATACGCAGTATTTT.

CDR3 DNA: TGTGCCAGCAGCAAACCGGGGCCCCTGGGAACTAATGAAAAACTGTTTTTT. Translated, it gives CASSKPGPLGTNEKLFF. The genes are TRBV5-4 and TRBJ1-4; TRBD1 might be the D (5 bases). V shed 4 bases and J shed 1 base, with 17 bases lying between them. This CDR3 spans 17 amino acids. The germline gives CDR1 SGHNT, CDR2 YYREEE (reference sequence). The full variable domain, its missing parts supplied by reference TRBV5-4 and TRBJ1-4, is ETGVTQSPTHLIKTRGQQVTLRCSSQSGHNTVSWYQQALGQGPQFIFQYYREEENGRGNFPPRFSGLQFPNYSSELNVNALELDDSALYLCASSKPGPLGTNEKLFFGSGTQLSVL.